The present T cell receptor beta chain was sequenced within a study of blood T cell repertoires in COVID-19. The CDR3 contains 16 residues. Germline CDR1 SGHRS, CDR2 YFSETQ. After removal of 4 bases from V and 3 bases from J, the junction contained 8 bases not matched to a gene. The data were produced by immunoSEQ multiplex PCR, yet TCRdb's version contains in-frame clones alone and is incomplete. This table holds 300,000 or so clones, approximately 84% found once. The participants were between about 18 and 90 years old and came from roughly 25 US areas. Cohort 3 donors were reported recovered after two negative PCRs, clearance, or symptom resolution.

The TCR was taken from a woman in her 30s who had recovered from COVID-19. This chain uses TRBV5-1 with TRBJ1-5; 9 bases line up with TRBD1. Sequenced input: PBMCs or T cells enriched from blood (not recorded which). The CDR3 nucleotides read TGCGCCAGCAGCATATCCGGGACAGGGAACAATCAGCCCCAGCATTTT. It specifies CASSISGTGNNQPQHF. Full variable domain (outside the CDR3, taken from reference TRBV5-1 and TRBJ1-5): KAGVTQTPRYLIKTRGQQVTLSCSPISGHRSVSWYQQTPGQGLQFLFEYFSETQRNKGNFPGRFSGRQFSNSRSEMNVSTLELGDSALYLCASSISGTGNNQPQHFGDGTRLSIL.